This paragraph covers one TCR beta chain sequence. The data derive from a study of T cell changes during pregnancy in multiple sclerosis. The table came from immunoSEQ multiplex PCR; TCRdb's copy has only in-frame clones and leaves some out. Among some 48,000 clones listed, 95% were seen once. V dropped 7 bases and J dropped 4; count of bases not matched to a gene: 8. This CDR3 spans 14 amino acids. CDR1 MNHEY and CDR2 SMNVEV come from the germline V gene (reference sequence). This sample comprised CD8+ T cells from peripheral blood mononuclear cells, obtained in the first trimester of pregnancy. The chain couples TRBV27 to TRBJ2-7; 9 nucleotides agree with TRBD2. The TCR was taken from a female donor with multiple sclerosis, enrolled in a pregnancy study. CDR3 protein: CASKLSGSRYEQYF. Here the CDR3 DNA reads TGTGCCAGCAAACTTAGCGGGAGCCGGTACGAGCAGTACTTC.